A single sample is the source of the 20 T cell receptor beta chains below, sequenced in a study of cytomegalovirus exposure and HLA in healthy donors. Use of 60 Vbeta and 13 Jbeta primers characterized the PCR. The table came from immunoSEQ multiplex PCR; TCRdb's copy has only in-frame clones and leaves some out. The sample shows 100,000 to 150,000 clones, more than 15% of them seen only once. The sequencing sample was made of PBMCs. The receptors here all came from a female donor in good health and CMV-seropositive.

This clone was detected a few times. Here the CDR3 DNA reads TGCGCCAGCCGGGGGGACACTGAAGCTTTCTTT. Amino acid sequence: CASRGDTEAFF. The chain employs TRBV4-3 and TRBJ1-1; weak D call: TRBD1 (5 bases). The CDR3 length is 11 residues. Deletions cut 8 bases from V and 3 bases from J, with 7 bases between. Per germline, CDR1 LGHNA and CDR2 YSLEER.

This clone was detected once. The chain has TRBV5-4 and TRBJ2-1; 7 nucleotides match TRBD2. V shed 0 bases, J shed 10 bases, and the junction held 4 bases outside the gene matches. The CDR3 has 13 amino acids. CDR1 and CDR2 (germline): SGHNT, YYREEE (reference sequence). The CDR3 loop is CASSLGGGSEQFF. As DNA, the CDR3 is TGTGCCAGCAGCTTGGGGGGGGGTTCGGAGCAGTTCTTC.

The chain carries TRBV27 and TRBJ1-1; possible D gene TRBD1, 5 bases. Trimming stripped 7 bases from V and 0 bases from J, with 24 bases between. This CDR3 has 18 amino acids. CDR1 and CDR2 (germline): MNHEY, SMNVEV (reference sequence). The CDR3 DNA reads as TGTGCCAGCAACCCTGTTTGGGGGGAAGCCATCATGAACACTGAAGCTTTCTTT. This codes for CASNPVWGEAIMNTEAFF.

The CDR3 protein is CACGFTEAFF. Written as DNA, the CDR3 is TGTGCCTGCGGGTTCACTGAAGCTTTCTTT. This chain joins TRBV30 and TRBJ1-1, with D unresolved. V lost 6 bases, J lost 4 bases, and 6 bases lay in between. The germline gives CDR1 GTSNPN, CDR2 SVGIG (reference sequence). The CDR3 length is 10 residues.

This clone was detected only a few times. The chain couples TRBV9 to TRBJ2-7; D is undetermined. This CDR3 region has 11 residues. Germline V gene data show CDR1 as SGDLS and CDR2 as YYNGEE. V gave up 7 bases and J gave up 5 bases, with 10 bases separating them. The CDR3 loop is CASGFRDEQYF. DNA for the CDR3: TGTGCCAGCGGTTTTCGAGACGAGCAGTACTTC.

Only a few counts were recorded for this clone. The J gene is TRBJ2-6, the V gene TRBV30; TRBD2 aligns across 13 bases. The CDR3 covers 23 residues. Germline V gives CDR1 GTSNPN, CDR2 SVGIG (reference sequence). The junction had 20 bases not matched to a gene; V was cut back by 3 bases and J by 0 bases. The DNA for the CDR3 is TGTGCCTGGAGGGGCCCGGCGGGACAGCAACTAGCGGGAGGGACCTCTGGGGCCAACGTCCTGACTTTC. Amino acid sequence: CAWRGPAGQQLAGGTSGANVLTF.

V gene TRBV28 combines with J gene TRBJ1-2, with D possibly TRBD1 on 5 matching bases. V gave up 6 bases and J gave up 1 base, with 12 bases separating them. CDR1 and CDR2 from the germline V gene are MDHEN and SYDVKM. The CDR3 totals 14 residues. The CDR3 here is CASRPGLSNYGYTF. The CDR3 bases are TGTGCCAGCAGGCCGGGACTCAGTAACTATGGCTACACCTTC.

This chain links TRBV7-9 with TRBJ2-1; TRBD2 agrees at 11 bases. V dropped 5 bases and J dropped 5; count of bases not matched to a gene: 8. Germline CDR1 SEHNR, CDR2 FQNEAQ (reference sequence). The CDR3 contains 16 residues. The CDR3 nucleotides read TGTGCCAGCAGCCCGCCCCCGGGACTAGCGGACAATGAGCAGTTCTTC. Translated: CASSPPPGLADNEQFF.

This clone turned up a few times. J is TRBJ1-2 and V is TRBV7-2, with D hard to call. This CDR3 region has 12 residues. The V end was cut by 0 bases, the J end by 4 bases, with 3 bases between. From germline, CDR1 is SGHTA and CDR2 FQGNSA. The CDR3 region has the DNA TGTGCCAGCAGCTTAGCCAGCTATGGCTACACCTTC. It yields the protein CASSLASYGYTF.

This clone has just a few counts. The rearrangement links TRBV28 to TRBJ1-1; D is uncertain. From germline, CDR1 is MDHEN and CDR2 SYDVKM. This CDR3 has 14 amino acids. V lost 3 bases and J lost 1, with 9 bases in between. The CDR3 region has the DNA TGTGCCAGCAGTTTGCCGGAGGGGAACACTGAAGCTTTCTTT. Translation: CASSLPEGNTEAFF. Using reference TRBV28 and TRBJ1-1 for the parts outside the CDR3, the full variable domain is DVKVTQSSRYLVKRTGEKVFLECVQDMDHENMFWYRQDPGLGLRLIYFSYDVKMKEKGDIPEGYSVSREKKERFSLILESASTNQTSMYLCASSLPEGNTEAFFGQGTRLTVV.

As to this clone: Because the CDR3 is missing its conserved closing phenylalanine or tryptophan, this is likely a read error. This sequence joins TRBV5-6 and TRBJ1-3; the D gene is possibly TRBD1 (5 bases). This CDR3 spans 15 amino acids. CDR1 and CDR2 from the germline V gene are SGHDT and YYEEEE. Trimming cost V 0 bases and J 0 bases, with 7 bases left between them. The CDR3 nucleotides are TGTGCCAGCAGCTTGGACAGGATCTCTGGAAACACCATATATGTT. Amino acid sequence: CASSLDRISGNTIYV.

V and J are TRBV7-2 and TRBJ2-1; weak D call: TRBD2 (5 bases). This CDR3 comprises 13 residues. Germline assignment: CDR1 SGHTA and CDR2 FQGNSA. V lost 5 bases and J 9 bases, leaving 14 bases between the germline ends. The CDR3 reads CASSPLGVGEQFF. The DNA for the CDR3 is TGTGCCAGCAGCCCACTCGGGGTTGGTGAGCAGTTCTTC.

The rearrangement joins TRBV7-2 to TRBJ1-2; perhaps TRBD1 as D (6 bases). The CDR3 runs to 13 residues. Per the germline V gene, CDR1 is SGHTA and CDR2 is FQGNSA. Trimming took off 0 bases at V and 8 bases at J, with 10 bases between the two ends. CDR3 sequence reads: CASSLAGTRGYTF. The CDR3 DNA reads TGTGCCAGCAGCTTAGCTGGGACACGAGGCTACACCTTC. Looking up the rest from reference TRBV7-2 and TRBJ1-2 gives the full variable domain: GAGVSQSPSNKVTEKGKDVELRCDPISGHTALYWYRQSLGQGLEFLIYFQGNSAPDKSGLPSDRFSAERTGGSVSTLTIQRTQQEDSAVYLCASSLAGTRGYTFGSGTRLTVV.

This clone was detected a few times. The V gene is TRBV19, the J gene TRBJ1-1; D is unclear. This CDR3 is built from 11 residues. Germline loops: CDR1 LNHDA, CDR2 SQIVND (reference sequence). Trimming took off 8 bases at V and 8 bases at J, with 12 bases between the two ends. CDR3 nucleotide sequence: TGTGCCAGTTCGGCGAGGTTCGAAGCTTTCTTT. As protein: CASSARFEAFF.

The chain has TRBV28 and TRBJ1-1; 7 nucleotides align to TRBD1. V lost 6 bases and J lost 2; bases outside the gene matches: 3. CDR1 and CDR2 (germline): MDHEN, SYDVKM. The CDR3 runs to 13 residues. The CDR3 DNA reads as TGTGCCAGCAGCCCAGGGGGAAACACTGAAGCTTTCTTT. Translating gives CASSPGGNTEAFF.

Here the CDR3 DNA reads TGTGCCAGCAGTTTATATACCCCCGGACAGGGCGAGCAGTACTTC. Protein product: CASSLYTPGQGEQYF. V gene TRBV27 combines with J gene TRBJ2-7; 8 bases map to TRBD1. The length of the CDR3 is 15 residues. Trimming removed 1 base from V and 6 bases from J; junction bases left unmatched: 8. CDR1 is MNHEY and CDR2 is SMNVEV in the germline V gene (reference sequence).

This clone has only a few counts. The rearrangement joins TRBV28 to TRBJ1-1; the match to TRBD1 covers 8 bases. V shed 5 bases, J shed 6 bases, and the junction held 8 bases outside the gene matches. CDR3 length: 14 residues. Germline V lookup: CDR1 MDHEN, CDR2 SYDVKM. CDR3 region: CASSQDREAPEAFF. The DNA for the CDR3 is TGTGCCAGCAGTCAGGACAGGGAGGCCCCTGAAGCTTTCTTT.

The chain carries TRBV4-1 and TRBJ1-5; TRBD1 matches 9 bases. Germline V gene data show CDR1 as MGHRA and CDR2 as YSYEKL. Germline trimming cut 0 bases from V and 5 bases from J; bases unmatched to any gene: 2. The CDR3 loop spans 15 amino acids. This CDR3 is CASSQEGQGDQPQHF. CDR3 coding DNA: TGCGCCAGCAGCCAAGAGGGACAGGGAGATCAGCCCCAGCATTTT.

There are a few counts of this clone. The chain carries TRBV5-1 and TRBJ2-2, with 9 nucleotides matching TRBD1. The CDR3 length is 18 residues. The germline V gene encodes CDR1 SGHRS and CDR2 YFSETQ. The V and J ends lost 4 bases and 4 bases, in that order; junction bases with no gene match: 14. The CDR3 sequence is CASSGGQGAFVSTGELFF. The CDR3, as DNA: TGCGCCAGCAGCGGGGGACAGGGTGCTTTTGTGTCCACCGGGGAGCTGTTTTTT. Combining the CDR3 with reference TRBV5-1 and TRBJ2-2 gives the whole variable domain KAGVTQTPRYLIKTRGQQVTLSCSPISGHRSVSWYQQTPGQGLQFLFEYFSETQRNKGNFPGRFSGRQFSNSRSEMNVSTLELGDSALYLCASSGGQGAFVSTGELFFGEGSRLTVL.

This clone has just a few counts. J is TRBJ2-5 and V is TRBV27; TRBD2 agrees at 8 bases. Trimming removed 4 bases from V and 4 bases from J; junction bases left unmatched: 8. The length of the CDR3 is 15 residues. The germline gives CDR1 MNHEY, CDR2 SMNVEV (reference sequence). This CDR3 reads CASSYTFLAGETQYF. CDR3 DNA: TGTGCCAGCAGTTACACCTTTCTAGCGGGAGAGACCCAGTACTTC.